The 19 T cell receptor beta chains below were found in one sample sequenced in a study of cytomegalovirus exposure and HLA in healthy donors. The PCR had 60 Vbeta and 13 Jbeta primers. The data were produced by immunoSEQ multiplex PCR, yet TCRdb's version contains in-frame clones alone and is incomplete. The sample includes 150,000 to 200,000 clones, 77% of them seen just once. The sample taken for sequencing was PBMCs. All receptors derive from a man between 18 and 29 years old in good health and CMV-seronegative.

CDR3 bases: TGTGCCAGCAGCTTTCAGACAGGACCTAACTATGGCTACACCTTC. Residues: CASSFQTGPNYGYTF. The chain joins TRBV7-2 to TRBJ1-2; possible D gene TRBD1, 6 bases. Germline assignment: CDR1 SGHTA and CDR2 FQGNSA. Between the trimmed V and J ends, which lost 3 bases and 0 bases, there was a span of 11 bases. The CDR3 runs 15 residues. Together with reference TRBV7-2 and TRBJ1-2, the CDR3 gives the full variable domain: GAGVSQSPSNKVTEKGKDVELRCDPISGHTALYWYRQSLGQGLEFLIYFQGNSAPDKSGLPSDRFSAERTGGSVSTLTIQRTQQEDSAVYLCASSFQTGPNYGYTFGSGTRLTVV.

The CDR3 DNA reads as TGTGCCTGTGACAGGATGGTCCTGAGGGCTTTCTTT. Protein sequence: CACDRMVLRAFF. V is TRBV30 and J is TRBJ1-1; D is possibly TRBD1 (6 bases). CDR1 is GTSNPN and CDR2 is SVGIG in the germline V gene (reference sequence). The CDR3 has 12 residues. The germline V and J ends were trimmed by 6 bases and 11 bases, with 19 bases remaining between them. Full variable domain (missing parts from reference TRBV30 and TRBJ1-1): SQTIHQWPATLVQPVGSPLSLECTVEGTSNPNLYWYRQAAGRGLQLLFYSVGIGQISSEVPQNLSASRPQDRQFILSSKKLLLSDSGFYLCACDRMVLRAFFGQGTRLTVV.

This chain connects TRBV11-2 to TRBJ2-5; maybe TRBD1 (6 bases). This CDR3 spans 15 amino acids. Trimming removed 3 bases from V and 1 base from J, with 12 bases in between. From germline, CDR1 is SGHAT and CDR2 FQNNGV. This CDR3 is CASSFFTGSQETQYF. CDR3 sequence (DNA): TGTGCCAGCAGCTTTTTCACAGGGTCCCAAGAGACCCAGTACTTC.

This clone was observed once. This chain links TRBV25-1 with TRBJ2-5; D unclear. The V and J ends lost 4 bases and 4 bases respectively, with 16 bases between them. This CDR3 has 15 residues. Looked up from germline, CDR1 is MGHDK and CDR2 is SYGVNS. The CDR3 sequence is CASSGIGGRIETQYF. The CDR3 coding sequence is TGTGCCAGCAGTGGAATCGGTGGGCGCATAGAGACCCAGTACTTC. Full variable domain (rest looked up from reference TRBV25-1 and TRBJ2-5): EADIYQTPRYLVIGTGKKITLECSQTMGHDKMYWYQQDPGMELHLIHYSYGVNSTEKGDLSSESTVSRIRTEHFPLTLESARPSHTSQYLCASSGIGGRIETQYFGPGTRLLVL.

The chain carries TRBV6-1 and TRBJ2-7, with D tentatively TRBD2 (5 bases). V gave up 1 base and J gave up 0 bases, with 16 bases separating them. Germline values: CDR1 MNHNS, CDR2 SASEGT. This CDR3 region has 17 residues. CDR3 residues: CASSEERGGPYSYEQYF. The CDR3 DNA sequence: TGTGCCAGCAGTGAAGAGAGAGGAGGACCCTACTCCTACGAGCAGTACTTC.

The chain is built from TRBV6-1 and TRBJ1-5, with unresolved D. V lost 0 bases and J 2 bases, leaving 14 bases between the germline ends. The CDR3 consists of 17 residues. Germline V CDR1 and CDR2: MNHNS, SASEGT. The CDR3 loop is CASSEAHGIGGNQPQHF. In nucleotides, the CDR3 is TGTGCCAGCAGTGAAGCGCATGGTATCGGGGGCAATCAGCCCCAGCATTTT.

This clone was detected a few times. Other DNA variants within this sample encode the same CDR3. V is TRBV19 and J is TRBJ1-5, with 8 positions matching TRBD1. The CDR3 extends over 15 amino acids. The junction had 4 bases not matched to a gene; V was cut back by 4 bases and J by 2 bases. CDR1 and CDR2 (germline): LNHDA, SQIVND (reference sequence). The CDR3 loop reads CASSSGQGGNQPQHF. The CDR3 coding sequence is TGTGCCAGTAGTAGCGGACAGGGCGGCAATCAGCCCCAGCATTTT.

CDR3 in amino acids: CASSIAWNTEAFF. The CDR3 bases are TGTGCCAGTAGTATAGCATGGAACACTGAAGCTTTCTTT. The gene calls are TRBV19 and TRBJ1-1; D is unclear. Germline V lookup: CDR1 LNHDA, CDR2 SQIVND (reference sequence). This CDR3 contains 13 residues. V dropped 1 base and J dropped 1 base, with 4 bases sitting between them.

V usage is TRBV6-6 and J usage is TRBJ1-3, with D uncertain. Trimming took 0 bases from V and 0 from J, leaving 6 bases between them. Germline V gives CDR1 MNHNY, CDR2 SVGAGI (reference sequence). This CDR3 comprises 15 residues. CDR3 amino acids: CASSYSQSSGNTIYF. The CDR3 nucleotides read TGTGCCAGCAGTTACTCTCAGTCCTCTGGAAACACCATATATTTT.

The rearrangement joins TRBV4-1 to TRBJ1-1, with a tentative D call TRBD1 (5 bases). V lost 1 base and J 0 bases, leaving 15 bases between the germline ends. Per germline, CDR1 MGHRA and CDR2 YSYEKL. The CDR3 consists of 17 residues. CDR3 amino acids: CASSQGPPGQLNTEAFF. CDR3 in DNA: TGCGCCAGCAGCCAAGGTCCCCCAGGACAACTGAACACTGAAGCTTTCTTT.

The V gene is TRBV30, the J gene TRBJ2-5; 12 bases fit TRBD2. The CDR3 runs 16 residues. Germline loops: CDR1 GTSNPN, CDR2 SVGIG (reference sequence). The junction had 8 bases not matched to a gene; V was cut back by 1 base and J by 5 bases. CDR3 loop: CAWSGRLAGVTETQYF. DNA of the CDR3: TGTGCCTGGAGTGGAAGACTAGCGGGAGTTACTGAGACCCAGTACTTC. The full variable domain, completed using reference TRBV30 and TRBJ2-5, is SQTIHQWPATLVQPVGSPLSLECTVEGTSNPNLYWYRQAAGRGLQLLFYSVGIGQISSEVPQNLSASRPQDRQFILSSKKLLLSDSGFYLCAWSGRLAGVTETQYFGPGTRLLVL.

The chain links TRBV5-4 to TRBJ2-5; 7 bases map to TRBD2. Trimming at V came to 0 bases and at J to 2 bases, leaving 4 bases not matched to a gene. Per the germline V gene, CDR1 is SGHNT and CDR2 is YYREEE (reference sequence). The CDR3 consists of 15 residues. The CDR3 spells CASSLGDYPQETQYF. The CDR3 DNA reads TGTGCCAGCAGCTTGGGGGACTACCCTCAAGAGACCCAGTACTTC.

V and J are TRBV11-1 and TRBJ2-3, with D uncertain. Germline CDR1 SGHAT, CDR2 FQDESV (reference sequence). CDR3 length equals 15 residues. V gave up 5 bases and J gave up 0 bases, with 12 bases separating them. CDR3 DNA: TGTGCCAGCAGCGTGGCGGAACTTAGCACAGATACGCAGTATTTT. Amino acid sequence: CASSVAELSTDTQYF.

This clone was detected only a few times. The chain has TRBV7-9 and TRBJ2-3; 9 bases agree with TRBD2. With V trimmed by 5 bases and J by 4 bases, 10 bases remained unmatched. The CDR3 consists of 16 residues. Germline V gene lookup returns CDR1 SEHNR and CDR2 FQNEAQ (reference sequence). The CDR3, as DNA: TGTGCCAGCAGCCGTAGCGGGAGCGAGGGCCCAGATACGCAGTATTTT. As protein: CASSRSGSEGPDTQYF.

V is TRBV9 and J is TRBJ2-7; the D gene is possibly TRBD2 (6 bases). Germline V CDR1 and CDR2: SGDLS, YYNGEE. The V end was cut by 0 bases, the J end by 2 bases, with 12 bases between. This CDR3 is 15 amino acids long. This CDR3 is CASSVGGGTAYEQYF. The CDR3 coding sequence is TGTGCCAGCAGCGTAGGAGGAGGGACCGCCTACGAGCAGTACTTC.

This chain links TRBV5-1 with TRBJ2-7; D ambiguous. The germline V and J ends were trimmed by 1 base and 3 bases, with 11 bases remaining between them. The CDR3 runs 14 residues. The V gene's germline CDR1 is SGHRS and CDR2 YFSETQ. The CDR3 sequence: CASSLLPEDYEQYF. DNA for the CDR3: TGCGCCAGCAGCTTGTTGCCAGAGGACTACGAGCAGTACTTC. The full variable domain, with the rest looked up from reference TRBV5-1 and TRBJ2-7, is KAGVTQTPRYLIKTRGQQVTLSCSPISGHRSVSWYQQTPGQGLQFLFEYFSETQRNKGNFPGRFSGRQFSNSRSEMNVSTLELGDSALYLCASSLLPEDYEQYFGPGTRLTVT.

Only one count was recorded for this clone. This chain's CDR3 is CASSQTTVRGYNEQFF. CDR3 coding DNA: TGTGCCAGCAGCCAAACGACGGTCAGGGGTTACAATGAGCAGTTCTTC. The V call is TRBV7-8, the J call TRBJ2-1, with TRBD1 as a possible D gene (6 bases). CDR3 length: 16 residues. V was pared by 5 bases and J by 4 bases, with 18 bases between. Looked up from germline, CDR1 is SGHVS and CDR2 is FQNEAQ. Drawing the rest from reference TRBV7-8 and TRBJ2-1, the complete variable domain is GAGVSQSPRYKVAKRGQDVALRCDPISGHVSLFWYQQALGQGPEFLTYFQNEAQLDKSGLPSDRFFAERPEGSVSTLKIQRTQQEDSAVYLCASSQTTVRGYNEQFFGPGTRLTVL.

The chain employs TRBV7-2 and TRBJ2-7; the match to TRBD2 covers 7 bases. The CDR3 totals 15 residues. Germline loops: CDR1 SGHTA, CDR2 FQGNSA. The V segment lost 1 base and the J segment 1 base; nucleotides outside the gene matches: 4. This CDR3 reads CASSLGGGGSYEQYF. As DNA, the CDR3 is TGTGCCAGCAGCTTAGGTGGGGGAGGGTCCTACGAGCAGTACTTC.

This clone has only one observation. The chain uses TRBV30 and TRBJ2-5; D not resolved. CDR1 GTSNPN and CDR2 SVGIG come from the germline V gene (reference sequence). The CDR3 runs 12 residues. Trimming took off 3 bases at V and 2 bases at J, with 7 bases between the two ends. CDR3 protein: CAWSHNQETQYF. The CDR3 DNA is TGTGCCTGGAGCCACAATCAAGAGACCCAGTACTTC. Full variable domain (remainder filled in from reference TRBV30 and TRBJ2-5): SQTIHQWPATLVQPVGSPLSLECTVEGTSNPNLYWYRQAAGRGLQLLFYSVGIGQISSEVPQNLSASRPQDRQFILSSKKLLLSDSGFYLCAWSHNQETQYFGPGTRLLVL.